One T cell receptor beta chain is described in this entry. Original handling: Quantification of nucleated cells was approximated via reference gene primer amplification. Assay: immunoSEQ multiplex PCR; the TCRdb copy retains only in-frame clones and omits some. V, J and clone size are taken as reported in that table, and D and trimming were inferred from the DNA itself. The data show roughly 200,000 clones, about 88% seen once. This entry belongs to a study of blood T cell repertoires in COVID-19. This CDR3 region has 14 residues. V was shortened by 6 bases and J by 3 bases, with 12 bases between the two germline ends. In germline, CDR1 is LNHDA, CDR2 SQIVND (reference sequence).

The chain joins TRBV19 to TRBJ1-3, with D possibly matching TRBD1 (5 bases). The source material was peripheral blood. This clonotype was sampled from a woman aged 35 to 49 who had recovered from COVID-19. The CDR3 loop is CASRGASLGNTIYF. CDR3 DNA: TGTGCCAGTAGAGGGGCATCCCTTGGAAACACCATATATTTT.